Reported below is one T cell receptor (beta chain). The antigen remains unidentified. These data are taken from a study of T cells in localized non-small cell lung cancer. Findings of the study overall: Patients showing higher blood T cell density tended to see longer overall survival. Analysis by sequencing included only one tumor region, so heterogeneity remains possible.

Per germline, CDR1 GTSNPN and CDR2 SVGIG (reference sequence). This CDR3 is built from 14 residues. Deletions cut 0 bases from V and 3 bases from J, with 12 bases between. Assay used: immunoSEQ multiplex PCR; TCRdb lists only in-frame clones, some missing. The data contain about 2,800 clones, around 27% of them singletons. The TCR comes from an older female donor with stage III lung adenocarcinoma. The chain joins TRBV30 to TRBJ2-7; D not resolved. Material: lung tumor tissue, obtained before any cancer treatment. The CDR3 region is CAWSVPGRNYEQYF. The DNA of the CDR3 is TGTGCCTGGAGTGTACCTGGGCGGAACTACGAGCAGTACTTC.